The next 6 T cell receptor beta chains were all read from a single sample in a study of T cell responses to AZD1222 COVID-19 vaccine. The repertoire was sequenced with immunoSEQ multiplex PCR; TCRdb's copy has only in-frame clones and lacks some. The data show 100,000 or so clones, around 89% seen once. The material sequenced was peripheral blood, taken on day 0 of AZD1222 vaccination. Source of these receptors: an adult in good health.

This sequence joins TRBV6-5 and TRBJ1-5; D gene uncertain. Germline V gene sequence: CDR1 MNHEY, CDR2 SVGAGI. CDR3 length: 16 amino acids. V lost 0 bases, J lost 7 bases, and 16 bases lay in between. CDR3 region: CASSYSKGFSGQPQHF. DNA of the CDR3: TGTGCCAGCAGTTACTCGAAAGGGTTTTCGGGACAGCCCCAGCATTTT.

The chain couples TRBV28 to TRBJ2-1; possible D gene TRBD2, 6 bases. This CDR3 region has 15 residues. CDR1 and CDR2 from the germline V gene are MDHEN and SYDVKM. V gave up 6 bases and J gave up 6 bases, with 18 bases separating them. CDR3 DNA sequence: TGTGCCAGCAGAGTTGGCGGGAATCCCTCCAATGAGCAGTTCTTC. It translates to CASRVGGNPSNEQFF. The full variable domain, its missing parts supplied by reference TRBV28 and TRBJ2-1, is DVKVTQSSRYLVKRTGEKVFLECVQDMDHENMFWYRQDPGLGLRLIYFSYDVKMKEKGDIPEGYSVSREKKERFSLILESASTNQTSMYLCASRVGGNPSNEQFFGPGTRLTVL.

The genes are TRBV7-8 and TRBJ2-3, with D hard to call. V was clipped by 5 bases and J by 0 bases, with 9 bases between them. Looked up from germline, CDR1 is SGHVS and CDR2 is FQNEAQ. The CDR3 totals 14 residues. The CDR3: CASSPGPSTDTQYF. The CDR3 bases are TGTGCCAGCAGCCCCGGACCTAGCACAGATACGCAGTATTTT.

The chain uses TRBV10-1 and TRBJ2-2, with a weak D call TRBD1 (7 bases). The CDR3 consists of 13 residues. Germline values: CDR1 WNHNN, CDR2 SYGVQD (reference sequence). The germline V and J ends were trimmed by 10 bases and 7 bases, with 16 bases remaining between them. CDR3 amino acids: CATKWGDSGELFF. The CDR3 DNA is TGCGCCACCAAGTGGGGGGACAGCGGGGAGCTGTTTTTT.

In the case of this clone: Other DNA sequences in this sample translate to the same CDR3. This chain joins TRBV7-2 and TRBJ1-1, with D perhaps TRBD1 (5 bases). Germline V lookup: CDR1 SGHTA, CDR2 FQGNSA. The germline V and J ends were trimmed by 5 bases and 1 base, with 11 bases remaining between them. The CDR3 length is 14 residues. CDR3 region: CASSPGAANTEAFF. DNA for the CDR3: TGTGCCAGCAGCCCCGGGGCAGCGAACACTGAAGCTTTCTTT.

CDR3 loop: CASSNQAGSYNEQFF. The CDR3 bases are TGCGCCAGCAGCAACCAAGCGGGGTCCTACAATGAGCAGTTCTTC. The chain recombines TRBV5-1 with TRBJ2-1; 7 bases map to TRBD2. The CDR3 length is 15 residues. Per the germline V gene, CDR1 is SGHRS and CDR2 is YFSETQ. V gave up 4 bases and J gave up 1 base; unmatched junction bases: 5.